This T cell receptor beta chain was captured by sequencing in a study of CD8 T cells in ankylosing spondylitis. Overall study findings and caveats: A TCR beta motif of about eight highly homologous variants seemed to mark ankylosing spondylitis blood. Peripheral blood samples showed relatively rare disease-linked clones, and these clones were CD8+. As reported, disease-linked clones showed significant enrichment in matched ankylosing spondylitis synovial fluid.

By quantitative 5'-RACE with molecular barcodes, the TCR beta libraries were made. MiXCR, applied by TCRdb to the 5' RACE reads, yields one record per CDR3 protein. The sample shows fewer than 350,000 distinct CDR3 sequences, roughly 10% of them seen only once. Concerning this clonotype: Its antigen is not known.

Trimming took off 2 bases at V and 7 bases at J, with 12 bases between the two ends. The CDR3 totals 14 residues. Germline lookup yields CDR1 SEHNR and CDR2 FQNEAQ (reference sequence). The sequence derives from a female donor with ankylosing spondylitis or in good health (not recorded which). Sequencing input: blood, either unsorted or a sorted T cell fraction (not recorded which). The genes are TRBV7-9 and TRBJ1-5; D remains unclear. CDR3 sequence reads: CASSLPGFGQPQHF. The DNA for the CDR3 is TGTGCCAGCAGCTTACCTGGGTTCGGGCAGCCCCAGCATTTT.